Listed below are T cell receptor beta chains from one sample, sequenced in a study of blood T cell repertoires in COVID-19. The assay was immunoSEQ multiplex PCR, and TCRdb's table has in-frame clones only and misses some. The sample records 160,000 or so clones, around 90% being singletons. Sequenced: peripheral blood. The receptors shown here come from a woman aged 55 to 70 who had recovered from COVID-19. Each CDR3 is given with its conserved first and last residue. A D gene is named only where the DNA matches it firmly. The size field is filled for only some rows; it gives once, few, many or a size class.

D gene: TRBD1
clone size: -
V gene: TRBV18
J gene: TRBJ2-2
CDR3 DNA: TGTGCCAGCTCACCCTACAGGGGTAACACCGGGGAGCTGTTTTTT
CDR3 protein: CASSPYRGNTGELFF

D gene: TRBD1
clone size: -
V gene: TRBV28
J gene: TRBJ1-1
CDR3 DNA: TGTGCCAGCAGTTTAGGGGACAGGGAAGGCACTGAAGCTTTCTTT
CDR3 protein: CASSLGDREGTEAFF

D gene: -
clone size: once
V gene: TRBV3-1/TRBV3-2
J gene: TRBJ2-3
CDR3 DNA: TGTGCCAGCAGCCAAGTTGGCCCAGATATGCAGTATTTT
CDR3 protein: CASSQVGPDMQYF

D gene: -
clone size: -
V gene: TRBV2
J gene: TRBJ2-7
CDR3 DNA: TGTGCCAGCAGTGAAATGGAGGTAGCATATGGCGAGCAGTACTTC
CDR3 protein: CASSEMEVAYGEQYF

D gene: -
clone size: -
V gene: TRBV19
J gene: TRBJ2-7
CDR3 DNA: TGTGCCAGTAGTCAGACCTCGGCGTTAGGGGCTTACGAGCAGTACTTC
CDR3 protein: CASSQTSALGAYEQYF

D gene: -
clone size: -
V gene: TRBV2
J gene: TRBJ1-6
CDR3 DNA: TGTGCCAGCCACGGAGATTATAATTCACCCCTCCACTTT
CDR3 protein: CASHGDYNSPLHF

D gene: TRBD2
clone size: -
V gene: TRBV4-1
J gene: TRBJ2-5
CDR3 DNA: TGCGCCAGCAGCCAAGTCCCTAGCGGGGGGCGCGAGACCCAGTACTTC
CDR3 protein: CASSQVPSGGRETQYF

D gene: TRBD1
clone size: -
V gene: TRBV5-1
J gene: TRBJ2-1
CDR3 DNA: TGCGCCAGCAGCTATGGACAGGGCGGAAATGAGCAGTTCTTC
CDR3 protein: CASSYGQGGNEQFF

D gene: TRBD2
clone size: -
V gene: TRBV11-3
J gene: TRBJ2-1
CDR3 DNA: TGTGCCAGCAGCTTAGGAGCGGGGGGTCGGGAGCAGTTCTTC
CDR3 protein: CASSLGAGGREQFF

D gene: -
clone size: -
V gene: TRBV5-1
J gene: TRBJ1-3
CDR3 DNA: TGCGCCAGCAGCTCGCAGGGGTTAGATGGAAACACCATATATTTT
CDR3 protein: CASSSQGLDGNTIYF

D gene: TRBD1
clone size: -
V gene: TRBV5-1
J gene: TRBJ1-4
CDR3 DNA: TGCGCCAGCAGCGCGGGGGTAACCGGGACAGGGGGTGCTAATGAAAAACTGTTTTTT
CDR3 protein: CASSAGVTGTGGANEKLFF

D gene: -
clone size: -
V gene: TRBV6-5
J gene: TRBJ1-4
CDR3 DNA: TGTGCCAGCACCTCAGGACACTTGACTAATGAAAAACTGTTTTTT
CDR3 protein: CASTSGHLTNEKLFF

D gene: -
clone size: -
V gene: TRBV9
J gene: TRBJ1-2
CDR3 DNA: TGTGCCAGCACCGCGTCCCGGTATGGCTACACCTTC
CDR3 protein: CASTASRYGYTF

D gene: -
clone size: once
V gene: TRBV5-1
J gene: TRBJ2-5
CDR3 DNA: TGCGCCAGCAGGGGGGCGGAGACCCAGTACTTC
CDR3 protein: CASRGAETQYF

D gene: -
clone size: -
V gene: TRBV27
J gene: TRBJ2-3
CDR3 DNA: TGTGCCAGCAGTTTGAGTTCTAGCACAGATACGCAGTATTTT
CDR3 protein: CASSLSSSTDTQYF

D gene: -
clone size: -
V gene: TRBV29-1
J gene: TRBJ2-5
CDR3 DNA: TGCAGCGTTGGCCAGGGACAAGAGACCCAGTACTTC
CDR3 protein: CSVGQGQETQYF

D gene: -
clone size: -
V gene: TRBV2
J gene: TRBJ2-2
CDR3 DNA: TGTGCCAGTCAAGGACAGAGCGCGAACACCGGGGAGCTGTTTTTT
CDR3 protein: CASQGQSANTGELFF

D gene: TRBD1
clone size: -
V gene: TRBV6-2/TRBV6-3
J gene: TRBJ1-4
CDR3 DNA: TGTGCCAGCAGTCCGACGACAGGGGGAAAACTGTTTTTT
CDR3 protein: CASSPTTGGKLFF

D gene: -
clone size: -
V gene: TRBV28
J gene: TRBJ1-2
CDR3 DNA: TGTGCCAGCAGTCTTTGGACAGTTCCTAACTATGGCTACACCTTC
CDR3 protein: CASSLWTVPNYGYTF

D gene: -
clone size: -
V gene: TRBV7-8
J gene: TRBJ2-5
CDR3 DNA: TGTGCCAGCAGCTTACCCCCCTTCGAGACCCAGTACTTC
CDR3 protein: CASSLPPFETQYF

D gene: -
clone size: -
V gene: TRBV24-1
J gene: TRBJ2-7
CDR3 DNA: TGTGCCACCAGTGACCCAGGGACCTACGAGCAGTACTTC
CDR3 protein: CATSDPGTYEQYF

D gene: -
clone size: -
V gene: TRBV7-8
J gene: TRBJ1-3
CDR3 DNA: TGTGCCAGCAGCCTACAGGAAGCCTCTGGAAACACCATATATTTT
CDR3 protein: CASSLQEASGNTIYF

D gene: TRBD2
clone size: -
V gene: TRBV6-6
J gene: TRBJ2-5
CDR3 DNA: TGTGCCAGCACACTAGCGGGGGGGGAGACCCAGTACTTC
CDR3 protein: CASTLAGGETQYF

D gene: -
clone size: -
V gene: TRBV2
J gene: TRBJ1-2
CDR3 DNA: TGTGCCAGCAGTGAAAACAGCCGGGGCTACACCTTC
CDR3 protein: CASSENSRGYTF